This T cell receptor (beta chain) was obtained from a study of T cell responses to AZD1222 COVID-19 vaccine. The CDR3 runs 11 residues. The germline V gene encodes CDR1 DFQATT and CDR2 SNEGSKA (reference sequence). Trimming removed 6 bases from V and 10 bases from J; junction bases left unmatched: 7. The method was immunoSEQ multiplex PCR; TCRdb's version includes in-frame clones alone and lacks a portion of them. Of 130,000 to 150,000 clones in the sample, approximately 88% were seen once. The chain links TRBV20-1 to TRBJ2-7, with 9 nucleotides matching TRBD1. The receptor comes from an adult in good health. This material consisted of peripheral blood, taken on day 0 of MenACWY control vaccination. The CDR3 DNA follows: TGCAGTGCCCGAGACAGGGGGGAACAGTACTTC. Translating it yields CSARDRGEQYF.